This record looks at one T cell receptor beta chain sequence and its context. The CDR3 has 16 amino acids. Germline values: CDR1 MNHEY, CDR2 SVGAGI. Trimming cost V 0 bases and J 5 bases; bases outside gene matches: 2. This specimen comes from a study of T cell changes during pregnancy in multiple sclerosis. Data came from immunoSEQ multiplex PCR; TCRdb stores just in-frame clones and leaves some out. The table shows around 66,000 clones, with around nine tenths occurring only once. The TCR was taken from a female donor in good health, enrolled as a control in a pregnancy study. The material sequenced was peripheral blood, taken in the first trimester of pregnancy. The chain uses TRBV6-5 and TRBJ2-5; 14 bases are a match to TRBD2. The CDR3 nucleotides are TGTGCCAGCAGTTACTCGGGACTAGCGGGGGAGGAGACCCAGTACTTC. This translates into CASSYSGLAGEETQYF.